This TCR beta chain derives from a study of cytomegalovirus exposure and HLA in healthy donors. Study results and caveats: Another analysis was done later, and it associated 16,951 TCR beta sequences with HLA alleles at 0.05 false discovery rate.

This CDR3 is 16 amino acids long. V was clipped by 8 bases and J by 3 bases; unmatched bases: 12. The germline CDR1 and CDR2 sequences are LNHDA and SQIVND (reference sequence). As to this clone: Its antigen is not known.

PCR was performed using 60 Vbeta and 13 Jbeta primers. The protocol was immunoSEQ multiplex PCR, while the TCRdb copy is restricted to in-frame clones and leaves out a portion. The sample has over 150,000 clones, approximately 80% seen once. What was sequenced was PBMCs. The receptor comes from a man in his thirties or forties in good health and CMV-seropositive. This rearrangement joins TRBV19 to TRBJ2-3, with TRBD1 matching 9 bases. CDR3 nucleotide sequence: TGTGCCAGTTCCACTCGGGACAGGGTTGGTACAGATACGCAGTATTTT. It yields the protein CASSTRDRVGTDTQYF.